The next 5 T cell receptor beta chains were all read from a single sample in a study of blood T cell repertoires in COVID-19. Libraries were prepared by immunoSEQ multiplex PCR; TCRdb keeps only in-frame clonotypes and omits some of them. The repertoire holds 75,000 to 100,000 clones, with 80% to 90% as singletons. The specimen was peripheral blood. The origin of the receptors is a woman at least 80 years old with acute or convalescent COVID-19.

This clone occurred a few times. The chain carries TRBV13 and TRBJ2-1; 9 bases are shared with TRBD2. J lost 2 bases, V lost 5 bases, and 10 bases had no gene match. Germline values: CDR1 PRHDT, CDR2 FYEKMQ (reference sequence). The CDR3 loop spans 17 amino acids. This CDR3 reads CASSRPGGGAPYNEQFF. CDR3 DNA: TGTGCCAGCAGCAGGCCGGGCGGGGGGGCACCCTACAATGAGCAGTTCTTC.

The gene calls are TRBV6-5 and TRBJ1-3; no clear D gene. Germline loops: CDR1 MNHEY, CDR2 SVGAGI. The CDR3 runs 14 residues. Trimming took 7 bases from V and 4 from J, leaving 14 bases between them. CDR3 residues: CASKAGQNGNTIYF. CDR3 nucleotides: TGTGCCAGCAAGGCAGGTCAGAACGGAAACACCATATATTTT.

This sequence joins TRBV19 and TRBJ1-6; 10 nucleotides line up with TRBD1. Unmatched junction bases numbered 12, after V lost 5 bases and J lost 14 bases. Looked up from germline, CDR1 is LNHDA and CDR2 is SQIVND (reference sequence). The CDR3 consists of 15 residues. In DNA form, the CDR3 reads TGTGCCAGTAGTTCCCCCGGGACAGGGGAACAAGCCCTCCACTTT. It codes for CASSSPGTGEQALHF.

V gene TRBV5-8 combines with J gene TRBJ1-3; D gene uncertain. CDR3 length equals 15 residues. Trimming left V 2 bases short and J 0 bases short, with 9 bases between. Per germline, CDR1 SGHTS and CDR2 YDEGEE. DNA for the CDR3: TGTGCCAGCAGCTTAAGGAGGTTCTCTGGAAACACCATATATTTT. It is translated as CASSLRRFSGNTIYF.

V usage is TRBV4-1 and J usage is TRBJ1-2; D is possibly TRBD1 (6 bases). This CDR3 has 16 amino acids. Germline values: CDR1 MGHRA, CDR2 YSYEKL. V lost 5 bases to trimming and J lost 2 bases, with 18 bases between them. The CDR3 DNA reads TGCGCCAGCAGCGTAACTCCTTGGACAGACAACTATGGCTACACCTTC. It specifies CASSVTPWTDNYGYTF.